This section outlines one TCR beta chain sequence together with its context. The CDR3 sequence is 15 residues long. The V gene lost 7 bases and the J gene lost 1 base, with 17 bases spanning the gap. Per the germline V gene, CDR1 is MGHDK and CDR2 is SYGVNS. This entry belongs to a study of shared T cell receptors in the human thymus. The repertoire was sequenced with immunoSEQ multiplex PCR; TCRdb's copy has only in-frame clones and lacks some. This sample has 640,000 or so clones, with 70% to 90% found just once. The same data also contributed to another study, on human thymus T cells. As reported in that work: Healthy Finnish infants having corrective surgery for congenital heart defects served as donors. Corrective heart surgery yielded resections, and these provided the thymus tissue. Gene usage (both V and J) appeared biased in thymic and blood repertoires. Related research examined unrelated individuals and reported that their thymic repertoires overlapped highly.

What was sequenced was thymocytes. The chain joins TRBV25-1 to TRBJ2-7, with D possibly being TRBD1 (5 bases). This TCR derives from a boy in the first two years of life with a congenital heart defect. CDR3 bases: TGTGCCAGCACGTCCGCAGGGAACCGATCCTACGAGCAGTACTTC. This codes for CASTSAGNRSYEQYF.